A selection of T cell receptor beta chains follows, all from one sample in a study of blood T cell repertoires in COVID-19. Profiling relied on immunoSEQ multiplex PCR, and the TCRdb table lists in-frame clones only, not all of them. The table has approximately 400,000 clones, just over 90% seen once. Sequencing used PBMCs or T cells enriched from blood (not recorded which). The receptors derive from a woman aged 40 to 50 who had been exposed to COVID-19. CDR3s include the opening cysteine and the closing phenylalanine or tryptophan. Fields, in order: J gene, V gene, D gene, clone size, CDR3 DNA, CDR3 protein. A D gene is named only where the DNA matches it firmly. Clone size is given for some rows only: seen once, a few or many times, or a class if the clone is expanded.

>TRBJ2-4|TRBV19|NA|NA
TGTGCCAGTAGTATAGATTTCAGGCTCCAAGCCAAAAACATTCAGTACTTC
CASSIDFRLQAKNIQYF
>TRBJ2-1|TRBV7-9|NA|once
TGTGCCAGCAGCGAAAAACCACTAGTCTCCAATGAGCAGTTCTTC
CASSEKPLVSNEQFF
>TRBJ2-7|TRBV7-9|NA|few
TGTGCCAGCAGCTTAGTGCGCGAGCAGTACTTC
CASSLVREQYF
>TRBJ1-2|TRBV7-9|NA|NA
TGTGCCGTCCACGGGGGGTTTAACTATGGCTACACCTTC
CAVHGGFNYGYTF
>TRBJ2-7|TRBV2|TRBD1|once
TGTGCCAGCAGTGCGCGACAGGGGGGAGGGTACGAGCAGTACTTC
CASSARQGGGYEQYF
>TRBJ1-2|TRBV11-2|NA|NA
TGTGCCAGCAGCCCTTATGGACAGTCCCGTAACTATGGCTACACCTTC
CASSPYGQSRNYGYTF
>TRBJ2-4|TRBV7-2|TRBD1|NA
TGTGCCAGCACCCCCCCCAGTACAGGGGGCTTGGGCAAAAACATTCAGTACTTC
CASTPPSTGGLGKNIQYF
>TRBJ1-2|TRBV7-9|NA|once
TGTGCCAGCAGCTCCGTTATTAACTATGGCTACACCTTC
CASSSVINYGYTF
>TRBJ2-3|TRBV29-1|TRBD2|NA
TGCAGCCTCACTAGCGGCACAGATACGCAGTATTTT
CSLTSGTDTQYF
>TRBJ2-5|TRBV2|NA|once
TGTGCCAGGGGGGGTCCGGCGGAGACCCAGTACTTC
CARGGPAETQYF
>TRBJ2-3|TRBV11-3|TRBD2|NA
TGTGCCAGCAGCCCGGGGACTAGCGGGGGGCGGACAGATACGCAGTATTTT
CASSPGTSGGRTDTQYF
>TRBJ1-2|TRBV30|NA|NA
TGTGCCTGTACACAGGGTAACTCAGCTGGCTACACCTTC
CACTQGNSAGYTF
>TRBJ1-1|TRBV7-3|NA|NA
TGTGCCAGCAGCTCCATAGGGGGTAATGAAGCTTTCTTT
CASSSIGGNEAFF
>TRBJ2-2|TRBV24-1|TRBD2|NA
TGTGCCACCAGTGACCCAACGGGGGGGTCTAGCGGGAGATGGACCGGGGAGCTGTTTTTT
CATSDPTGGSSGRWTGELFF
>TRBJ1-2|TRBV5-8|NA|NA
TGTGCCAGCAGCCTCTTTGTGGCCGCCTTC
CASSLFVAAF
>TRBJ2-3|TRBV7-9|TRBD1|NA
TGTGCCAGCAGCTCCGACAGGGTTACAACAGATACGCAGTATTTT
CASSSDRVTTDTQYF
>TRBJ2-1|TRBV12-3/TRBV12-4|NA|NA
TGTGCCAGCAGCCTCGGGACTTACAATGAGCAGTTCTTC
CASSLGTYNEQFF
>TRBJ2-1|TRBV3-1/TRBV3-2|NA|NA
TGTGCCAGCAGACGCACACATAACTCCTACAATGAGCAGTTCTTC
CASRRTHNSYNEQFF
>TRBJ1-2|TRBV9|NA|NA
TGTGCCAGCAGCTCCAGTCCCGGGACATTTGTAGGCTACACCTTC
CASSSSPGTFVGYTF
>TRBJ2-7|TRBV19|NA|few
TGTGCCAGTAGTATGGGGGCAACGGACAGCTACGAGCAGTACTTC
CASSMGATDSYEQYF
>TRBJ2-1|TRBV5-1|NA|NA
TGCGCCAGCCATGTTCGGAGCTCCTCCTACAATGAGCAGTTCTTC
CASHVRSSSYNEQFF
>TRBJ2-5|TRBV6-5|TRBD1|NA
TGTGCCAGCAGCTACAGGGGTGGGGAGACCCAGTACTTC
CASSYRGGETQYF
>TRBJ2-7|TRBV28|TRBD1|once
TGTGCCAGCAGTTTACAGGGGGCGCAGGACGAGCAGTACTTC
CASSLQGAQDEQYF
>TRBJ2-2|TRBV6-1|NA|NA
TGTGCCAGCAGTGAACAGATTAACACCGGGGAGCTGTTTTTT
CASSEQINTGELFF
>TRBJ1-1|TRBV18|TRBD1|once
TGTGCCAGCTCACCAGGACAGGGGAGGAGGAACACTGAAGCTTTCTTT
CASSPGQGRRNTEAFF
>TRBJ1-5|TRBV2|TRBD1|NA
TGTGCCAGCGAGATGACAGGGCAGGGTCAGCCCCAGCATTTT
CASEMTGQGQPQHF
>TRBJ1-1|TRBV4-1|TRBD1|NA
TGCGCCAGCAGCCAAGAGCGACAGGGAGTTAGGGCTTTCTTT
CASSQERQGVRAFF
>TRBJ2-1|TRBV7-2|NA|NA
TGTGCCAGCAGCTTACTGTACAATGAGCAGTTCTTC
CASSLLYNEQFF
>TRBJ2-6|TRBV7-2|NA|once
TGTGCCAGCAGCCCAACAGGTATATCTGGGGCCAACGTCCTGACTTTC
CASSPTGISGANVLTF
>TRBJ2-3|TRBV5-5|NA|NA
TGTGCCAGCAGCCCCCGGCAGGGGCTCACAGATACGCAGTATTTT
CASSPRQGLTDTQYF
>TRBJ2-3|TRBV3-1/TRBV3-2|TRBD1|once
TGTGCCAGCAGCCAAGATGGGACAGGGATTAGCACAGATACGCAGTATTTT
CASSQDGTGISTDTQYF
>TRBJ1-3|TRBV2|NA|NA
TGTGCCAGCAGTGTATCTGGAAACACCATATATTTT
CASSVSGNTIYF
>TRBJ2-7|TRBV5-5|TRBD2|NA
TGTGCCAGCAGCGGGGGGACTATTTTCTACGAGCAGTACTTC
CASSGGTIFYEQYF
>TRBJ1-2|TRBV5-1|TRBD1|NA
TGCGCCAGCAGCTTGGAGGGACAGAACTATGGCTACACCTTC
CASSLEGQNYGYTF
>TRBJ2-5|TRBV27|NA|NA
TGTGCCAGCAGTTTATCCACGGACAAGACCCAGTACTTC
CASSLSTDKTQYF
>TRBJ1-6|TRBV20-1|NA|NA
TGCAGTGCTAGTTTTAATCGTTCACCCCTCCACTTT
CSASFNRSPLHF
>TRBJ1-3|TRBV7-8|NA|NA
TGTGCCAGCAGCCCTGGGGCGACTCTCGGGTCTGGAAACACCATATATTTT
CASSPGATLGSGNTIYF
>TRBJ1-5|TRBV7-2|NA|NA
TGTGCCAGCAGCTTAACATATAGCAATCAGCCCCAGCATTTT
CASSLTYSNQPQHF
>TRBJ1-2|TRBV11-2|NA|NA
TGTGCCAGCAGCGCCGAAGTAGCGGGCCTCTATGGCTACACCTTC
CASSAEVAGLYGYTF
>TRBJ2-3|TRBV9|TRBD2|NA
TGTGCCAGCAGCCCGGCTCTAGGCGGGGGAGTAAAAACAGATACGCAGTATTTT
CASSPALGGGVKTDTQYF
>TRBJ2-5|TRBV7-2|TRBD2|NA
TGTGCCAGCAGCTGGGGGACTAGCGGGGGACTGTACCAAGAGACCCAGTACTTC
CASSWGTSGGLYQETQYF
>TRBJ2-2|TRBV2|NA|once
TGTGCCAGCAGTGAGTGGGCCGTGGGGGAGCTGTTTTTT
CASSEWAVGELFF